This TCR beta chain was retrieved from a study of T cells in Graves' hyperthyroidism and ophthalmopathy. In regard to this clonotype: The junction does not match germline at one end; this may be a read error.

Germline V CDR1 and CDR2: SGHDN, FVKESK. This CDR3 is 14 amino acids long. Amplification yielded TCR beta CDR3 regions, with RNA transcripts as the source. Initially, a first-round RT-PCR of the TCR CDR3 employed the HTBI primer set. TCRdb re-called the multiplex PCR reads with MiXCR, one entry per CDR3 protein. The sample shows approximately 870,000 distinct CDR3 sequences, approximately 40% of them seen only once. A lack of ophthalmopathy progression within 18 months defined stable Graves' hyperthyroidism. Hyperthyroidism patients were newly diagnosed, had disease duration under 2 months, and were aged 18 to 65 years. Uncontrolled infection, other autoimmune disease, pregnancy or lactation excluded patients.

The chain has TRBV14 and TRBJ1-1, with 8 bases matching TRBD1. This receptor was identified in a man aged 18 to 30 with Graves' hyperthyroidism. The sequencing sample was made of blood. CDR3 loop: CASSRGQVDTEAFF. The CDR3 region has the DNA TGCGCCAGCAGCAGGGGACAGGTAGACACTGAAGCTTTCTTT.